This T cell receptor beta chain was profiled in a study of T cells in Graves' hyperthyroidism and ophthalmopathy. Amplification targeted TCR beta CDR3 regions from RNA transcripts. When the TCR CDR3 underwent first-round RT-PCR, the HTBI primer set was used. TCRdb reprocessed the multiplex PCR reads via MiXCR and lists one record per CDR3 protein. The data contain 300,000 to 450,000 distinct CDR3 sequences, roughly 15% of them singletons. At least ten counts were recorded for this clonotype. The germline V and J ends were trimmed by 0 bases and 5 bases, with 16 bases remaining between them. The CDR3 runs 16 residues. From germline, CDR1 is LGHDT and CDR2 YNNKEL (reference sequence).

This receptor was taken from a woman aged 30 to 39 with Graves' ophthalmopathy. The rearrangement links TRBV3-1 to TRBJ2-5, with D perhaps TRBD2 (6 bases). Sequenced material: blood. CDR3 sequence: CASSQDLTSWHETQYF. Written as DNA, the CDR3 is TGTGCCAGCAGCCAAGATTTAACTAGCTGGCACGAGACCCAGTACTTC.